The rows below give T cell receptor beta chains drawn from one sample of a study of early T cells in non-severe SARS-CoV-2 infection. Each CDR3 protein gets one entry after TCRdb re-called the 5' RACE reads with MiXCR. The sample lists around 25,000 distinct CDR3 sequences; roughly 6% were seen once. Sequencing was performed on whole blood. These receptors were collected from an adult who was a healthcare worker with PCR-confirmed SARS-CoV-2 infection or an uninfected control (not recorded which). Each CDR3 is given with its conserved first and last residue. Fields, in order: J gene, V gene, clone size, D gene, CDR3 protein, CDR3 DNA. The D gene is left open where the match is weak. Clone size is not always given. Where it is, it says once, few, many or a class for expanded clones.

j_call: TRBJ2-3
v_call: TRBV18
clone_size: many
d_call: -
cdr3_aa: CASSPLDGGDTQYF
cdr3_nt: TGTGCCAGCTCACCCCTGGACGGCGGGGATACGCAGTATTTT

j_call: TRBJ2-7
v_call: TRBV6-1
clone_size: many
d_call: -
cdr3_aa: CASSRKTYEQYF
cdr3_nt: TGTGCCAGCAGTCGGAAAACCTACGAGCAGTACTTC

j_call: TRBJ2-2
v_call: TRBV9
clone_size: many
d_call: -
cdr3_aa: CASSSRGRGPNTGELFF
cdr3_nt: TGTGCCAGCAGCTCCAGAGGGAGGGGGCCAAACACCGGGGAGCTGTTTTTT

j_call: TRBJ2-7
v_call: TRBV7-9
clone_size: many
d_call: -
cdr3_aa: CASSFQVYEQYF
cdr3_nt: TGTGCCAGCAGCTTCCAGGTTTACGAGCAGTACTTC

j_call: TRBJ2-7
v_call: TRBV5-6
clone_size: few
d_call: TRBD2
cdr3_aa: CASSATSGDSYEQYF
cdr3_nt: TGTGCCAGCAGCGCGACTAGCGGGGACTCCTACGAGCAGTACTTC

j_call: TRBJ2-4
v_call: TRBV5-1
clone_size: many
d_call: -
cdr3_aa: CASSLGLEGVLAKNIQYF
cdr3_nt: TGCGCCAGCAGCTTGGGGCTTGAGGGAGTCCTAGCCAAAAACATTCAGTACTTC

j_call: TRBJ2-2
v_call: TRBV9
clone_size: many
d_call: TRBD1
cdr3_aa: CASSGRQGVTGELFF
cdr3_nt: TGTGCCAGCAGCGGAAGACAGGGGGTGACCGGGGAGCTGTTTTTT

j_call: TRBJ2-7
v_call: TRBV12-3/TRBV12-4
clone_size: many
d_call: -
cdr3_aa: CASSLRLGLYEQYF
cdr3_nt: TGTGCCAGCAGTTTAAGGCTGGGCCTCTACGAGCAGTACTTC

j_call: TRBJ1-1
v_call: TRBV28
clone_size: many
d_call: TRBD1
cdr3_aa: CASRPQGARWNEAFF
cdr3_nt: TGTGCCAGCAGGCCCCAGGGGGCAAGGTGGAATGAAGCTTTCTTT

j_call: TRBJ2-1
v_call: TRBV5-6
clone_size: few
d_call: TRBD2
cdr3_aa: CASSLGLAGNEQFF
cdr3_nt: TGTGCCAGCAGCCTAGGACTAGCGGGGAATGAGCAGTTCTTC

j_call: TRBJ2-1
v_call: TRBV11-2
clone_size: few
d_call: -
cdr3_aa: CASSFLDTARNEQFF
cdr3_nt: TGTGCCAGCAGCTTCCTGGACACGGCCCGAAATGAGCAGTTCTTC

j_call: TRBJ2-2
v_call: TRBV10-3
clone_size: many
d_call: TRBD1
cdr3_aa: CATAGTANTGELFF
cdr3_nt: TGTGCCACCGCCGGGACAGCGAACACCGGGGAGCTGTTTTTT

j_call: TRBJ2-7
v_call: TRBV12-3/TRBV12-4
clone_size: many
d_call: -
cdr3_aa: CASTPRGRRYEQYF
cdr3_nt: TGTGCCAGCACCCCTCGGGGGCGTCGGTACGAGCAGTACTTC

j_call: TRBJ1-5
v_call: TRBV6-6
clone_size: -
d_call: -
cdr3_aa: CASSYGQGSGNQPQHF
cdr3_nt: TGTGCCAGCAGTTACGGGCAGGGCTCAGGCAATCAGCCCCAGCATTTT

j_call: TRBJ2-3
v_call: TRBV11-2
clone_size: many
d_call: -
cdr3_aa: CASSLYITDTQYF
cdr3_nt: TGTGCCAGCAGCTTATACATCACAGATACGCAGTATTTT

j_call: TRBJ1-5
v_call: TRBV6-2/TRBV6-3
clone_size: medium-sized
d_call: -
cdr3_aa: CASSSSDNQPQHF
cdr3_nt: TGTGCCAGCAGCTCCTCGGACAATCAGCCCCAGCATTTT

j_call: TRBJ2-1
v_call: TRBV11-2
clone_size: -
d_call: -
cdr3_aa: CASSLLLGGAVDEQFF
cdr3_nt: TGTGCCAGCAGCTTACTGTTGGGGGGGGCCGTCGATGAGCAGTTCTTC

j_call: TRBJ1-5
v_call: TRBV4-2
clone_size: many
d_call: -
cdr3_aa: CASSQEGYSNQPQHF
cdr3_nt: TGTGCCAGCAGCCAAGAGGGGTATAGCAATCAGCCCCAGCATTTT

j_call: TRBJ1-2
v_call: TRBV7-6
clone_size: -
d_call: -
cdr3_aa: CASSLYANYGYTF
cdr3_nt: TGTGCCAGCAGCTTATACGCTAACTATGGCTACACCTTC

j_call: TRBJ1-2
v_call: TRBV12-3/TRBV12-4
clone_size: many
d_call: -
cdr3_aa: CASSPWVAATDQGSLSYGYTF
cdr3_nt: TGTGCCAGCAGCCCGTGGGTCGCCGCCACGGACCAGGGGAGTCTTTCCTATGGCTACACCTTC

j_call: TRBJ2-1
v_call: TRBV7-6
clone_size: few
d_call: -
cdr3_aa: CASSLAAGDEQFF
cdr3_nt: TGTGCCAGCAGCTTAGCTGCTGGGGATGAGCAGTTCTTC

j_call: TRBJ1-1
v_call: TRBV12-3/TRBV12-4
clone_size: -
d_call: TRBD1
cdr3_aa: CASTMAGTGGTEAFF
cdr3_nt: TGTGCCAGCACCATGGCCGGGACAGGGGGGACTGAAGCTTTCTTT

j_call: TRBJ1-1
v_call: TRBV6-6
clone_size: many
d_call: -
cdr3_aa: CASSSPTEAFF
cdr3_nt: TGTGCCAGCAGTTCCCCCACTGAAGCTTTCTTT

j_call: TRBJ2-3
v_call: TRBV2
clone_size: many
d_call: -
cdr3_aa: CASSTGTQYF
cdr3_nt: TGTGCCAGCAGCACAGGGACGCAGTATTTT

j_call: TRBJ2-7
v_call: TRBV28
clone_size: many
d_call: -
cdr3_aa: CASSEGGGYEQYF
cdr3_nt: TGTGCCAGCAGCGAAGGGGGAGGCTACGAGCAGTACTTC